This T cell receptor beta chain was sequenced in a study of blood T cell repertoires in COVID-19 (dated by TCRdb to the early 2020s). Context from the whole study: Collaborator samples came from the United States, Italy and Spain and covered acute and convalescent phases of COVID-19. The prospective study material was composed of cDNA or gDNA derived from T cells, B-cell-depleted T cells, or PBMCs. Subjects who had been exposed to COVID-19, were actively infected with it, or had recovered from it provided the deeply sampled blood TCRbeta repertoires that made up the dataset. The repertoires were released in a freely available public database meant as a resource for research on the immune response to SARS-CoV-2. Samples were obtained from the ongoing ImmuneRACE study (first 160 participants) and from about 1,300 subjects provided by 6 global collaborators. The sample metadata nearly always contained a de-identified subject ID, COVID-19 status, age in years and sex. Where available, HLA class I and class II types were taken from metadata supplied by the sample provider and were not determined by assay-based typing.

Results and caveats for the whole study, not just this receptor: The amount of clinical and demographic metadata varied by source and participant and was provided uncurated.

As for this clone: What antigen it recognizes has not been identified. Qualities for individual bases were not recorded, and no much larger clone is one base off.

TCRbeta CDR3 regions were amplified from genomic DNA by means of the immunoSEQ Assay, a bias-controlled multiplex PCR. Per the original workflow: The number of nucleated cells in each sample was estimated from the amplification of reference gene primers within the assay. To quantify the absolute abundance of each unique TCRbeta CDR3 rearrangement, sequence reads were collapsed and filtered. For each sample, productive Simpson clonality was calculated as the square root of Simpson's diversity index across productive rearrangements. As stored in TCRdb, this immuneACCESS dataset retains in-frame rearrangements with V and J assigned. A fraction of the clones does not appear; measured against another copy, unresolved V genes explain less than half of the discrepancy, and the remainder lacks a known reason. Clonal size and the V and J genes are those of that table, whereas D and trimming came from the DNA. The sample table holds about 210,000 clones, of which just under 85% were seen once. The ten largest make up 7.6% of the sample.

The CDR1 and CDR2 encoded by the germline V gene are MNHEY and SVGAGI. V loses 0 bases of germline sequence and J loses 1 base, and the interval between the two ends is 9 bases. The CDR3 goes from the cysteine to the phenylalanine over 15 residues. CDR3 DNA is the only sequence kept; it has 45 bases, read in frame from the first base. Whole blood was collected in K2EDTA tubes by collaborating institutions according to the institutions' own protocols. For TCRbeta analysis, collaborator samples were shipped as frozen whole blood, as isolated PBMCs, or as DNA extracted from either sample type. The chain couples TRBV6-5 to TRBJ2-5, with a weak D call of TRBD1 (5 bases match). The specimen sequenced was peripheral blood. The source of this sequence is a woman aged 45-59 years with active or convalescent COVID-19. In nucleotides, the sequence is TGTGCCAGCAGTTACTCTGAGACAGTCCAAGAGACCCAGTACTTC. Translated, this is CASSYSETVQETQYF.